The entry below gives a single TCR beta chain sequence along with its context. The CDR3 covers 16 residues. Trimming removed 0 bases from V and 8 bases from J; junction bases left unmatched: 9. Germline V CDR1 and CDR2: LGHNA, YNFKEQ. The sample is drawn from a study of blood T cell repertoires in COVID-19. Profiled with immunoSEQ multiplex PCR; TCRdb holds only in-frame clones, not every one. The table shows roughly 250,000 clones, with 87% occurring only once. Sequenced: PBMCs or T cells enriched from blood (not recorded which). This chain connects TRBV4-2 to TRBJ2-1; TRBD2 matches at 8 bases. This TCR was recovered from a woman aged 30 to 39 with acute COVID-19. For the CDR3, the DNA is TGTGCCAGCAGCCAAGAGAGGGACGGGGGGGCAGATGAGCAGTTCTTC. Its translation is CASSQERDGGADEQFF.